This T cell receptor beta chain was recovered during a study of PD-1 blockade in classical Hodgkin lymphoma. Study-wide context: Administration of nivolumab to patients was at 3 mg/kg intravenously every 2 weeks.

Exposure to brentuximab vedotin varied, and each patient had relapsed following autologous stem cell transplantation. Germline assignment: CDR1 MDHEN and CDR2 SYDVKM. V was shortened by 4 bases and J by 3 bases, with 18 bases between the two germline ends. This CDR3 has 16 residues. Data came from immunoSEQ multiplex PCR; TCRdb stores just in-frame clones and leaves some out. The repertoire holds around 40,000 clones, with around 80% as singletons. General observations from the study: Unlike CD8+ TCR diversity, which did not rise significantly by C4D1, CD4+ TCR diversity did. Relapsed/refractory patients reportedly had the lowest baseline TCR diversity, below newly diagnosed patients, who were below healthy donors.

On this clone itself: What it recognizes is unknown.

V gene TRBV28 combines with J gene TRBJ1-2, with a tentative D call TRBD1 (5 bases). The source is a human donor with classical Hodgkin lymphoma. The material sequenced was peripheral blood mononuclear cells (PBMCs), taken at baseline. The CDR3 DNA sequence: TGTGCCAGCAGTTCGCTTGGGGCCCCCGCGGACTATGGCTACACCTTC. This encodes CASSSLGAPADYGYTF.